Presented here are 3 T cell receptor beta chains from one specimen sequenced in a study of cytomegalovirus exposure and HLA in healthy donors. Both 60 Vbeta primers and 13 Jbeta primers went into the PCR. Using immunoSEQ multiplex PCR, the repertoire was profiled, and TCRdb retains in-frame clones only, with some absent. The data contain approximately 140,000 clones, about two thirds of them seen just once; the ten biggest clones take up approximately 2.6%. The sequenced sample was PBMCs. These receptors were taken from a woman aged 60 to 75 in good health and CMV-seropositive.

Turning to this clone: This sample includes further DNA sequences coding for the same CDR3. The V call is TRBV11-2, the J call TRBJ2-7; 8 positions match TRBD1. V shed 5 bases, J shed 0 bases, and the junction held 3 bases outside the gene matches. CDR3 length: 14 amino acids. CDR1 SGHAT and CDR2 FQNNGV come from the germline V gene. The CDR3 DNA reads TGTGCCAGCAGCCTGGGACAGGTCTCCTACGAGCAGTACTTC. It codes for CASSLGQVSYEQYF.

The chain recombines TRBV7-8 with TRBJ2-7; D ambiguous. Trimming removed 1 base at V and 1 base at J, with 14 bases between. The CDR3 loop spans 16 amino acids. Germline V gene sequence: CDR1 SGHVS, CDR2 FQNEAQ. The CDR3 region is CASSLGARTQSYEQYF. CDR3 nucleotide sequence: TGTGCCAGCAGCTTAGGGGCCCGAACACAATCCTACGAGCAGTACTTC.

The DNA for the CDR3 is TGTGCCAGCAGCTTCGGACTAGCGGGGGGCAATGAGCAGTTCTTC. Amino acid sequence: CASSFGLAGGNEQFF. This chain links TRBV5-5 with TRBJ2-1; 14 bases match TRBD2. The V gene end was trimmed by 2 bases and the J gene end by 6 bases; junction bases not matched to a gene: 1. The CDR3 covers 15 residues. Per germline, CDR1 SGHKS and CDR2 YYEKEE (reference sequence).